This T cell receptor (beta chain) was captured by sequencing in a study of T-cell reconstitution after alpha-beta-depleted transplantation in children. A library of TCRbeta sequences, prepared with unique molecular identifiers, was generated. TCRdb redid the calling of the PCR reads with MiXCR, one entry per CDR3 protein. This sample carries some 830,000 distinct CDR3 sequences, approximately 15% of them seen once, and the ten largest clones take under 6%. The CDR3 is 14 amino acids. V was cut by 6 bases and J by 10 bases, with 22 bases left in between. Germline V lookup: CDR1 MNHEY, CDR2 SVGEGT. The receptor's source is a male patient between 5 and 17 years old who had a stem cell transplant for acute lymphoblastic leukemia, so the T cells may come from the graft donor. This specimen was PBMCs, mostly from graft donor cells, taken 360 days after TCRalphabeta/CD19-depleted stem cell transplant. The chain joins TRBV6-2 or TRBV6-3 to TRBJ2-7, with D tentatively TRBD1 (6 bases). As DNA, the CDR3 is TGTGCCAGCAGAAAAACCGGGACACCTCCTGGCCAGTACTTC. It codes for CASRKTGTPPGQYF.